This T cell receptor (beta chain) was sequenced in a study of cytomegalovirus exposure and HLA in healthy donors. Background on the study: Most donors, more than 80% of more than 300 genotyped, fell in the Caucasian-associated ancestry cluster.

Both 60 Vbeta primers and 13 Jbeta primers went into the PCR. Profiled with immunoSEQ multiplex PCR; TCRdb holds only in-frame clones, not every one. The profile shows 220,000 or so clones, 70% to 85% of them singletons. The CDR3 loop spans 12 amino acids. The V end lost 7 bases, the J end lost 4 bases, and 10 bases lay between the germline ends. The germline V gene has CDR1 MNHNS and CDR2 SASEGT. The rearrangement joins TRBV6-1 to TRBJ1-1; D unclear. This TCR was recovered from a male donor in good health and CMV-seronegative. Sample: PBMCs. The CDR3 sequence: CASILRATEAFF. The CDR3 DNA is TGTGCCAGCATATTGAGGGCCACTGAAGCTTTCTTT.